The next 2 T cell receptor beta chains were all read from a single sample in a study of blood T cell repertoires in COVID-19. Assay: immunoSEQ multiplex PCR; the TCRdb copy retains only in-frame clones and omits some. The sample holds 150,000 or so clones; 75% to 90% are singletons and the top ten take roughly 6.1%. Sequenced input: peripheral blood. Receptor source: a man at least 80 years old with acute or convalescent COVID-19.

The chain links TRBV28 to TRBJ1-2; D is perhaps TRBD1 (5 bases). Trimming shortened V by 5 bases and J by 1 base, and 14 bases separated the two germline ends. This CDR3 comprises 15 residues. The V gene's germline CDR1 is MDHEN and CDR2 SYDVKM. The CDR3 region has the DNA TGTGCCAGCAGTCTCATTTGGGGGGGTAACTATGGCTACACCTTC. Protein product: CASSLIWGGNYGYTF.

V gene TRBV7-2 combines with J gene TRBJ1-1; no definite D call. CDR1 SGHTA and CDR2 FQGNSA come from the germline V gene. The V end was cut by 1 base, the J end by 4 bases, with 10 bases between. The CDR3 is made up of 14 amino acids. CDR3 loop: CASSLGALGTEAFF. The CDR3 DNA follows: TGTGCCAGCAGCTTAGGGGCGTTGGGCACTGAAGCTTTCTTT.